The rows below give T cell receptor beta chains drawn from one sample of a study of CD8+CD57+ T cells in acquired aplastic anemia. TCRdb called the reads again in MiXCR, with one record for every CDR3 protein. Altogether over 250,000 distinct CDR3 sequences are present, approximately 60% being singletons, with the ten largest covering 1.3%. Sequencing used sorted CD4+, CD8+, or CD8+CD57+ T cells (not recorded which) from PBMCs. The receptors originated from a human donor with aplastic anemia. The CDR3 runs from the conserved cysteine through the conserved F or W. The order of the fields is J gene, clone size, V gene, D gene, CDR3 protein, CDR3 DNA. A D gene is named only where the DNA matches it firmly. Not every row has a clone size; where given, it reads once, few, many or a size class.

>TRBJ1-2|.|TRBV29-1|.
CSVVPAGGAGGYTF
TGCAGCGTCGTGCCAGCTGGGGGGGCCGGGGGCTACACCTTC
>TRBJ2-3|.|TRBV12-3/TRBV12-4|TRBD2
CASRLAGTSGSDTQYF
TGTGCCAGCAGACTAGCGGGGACTAGCGGGTCAGATACGCAGTATTTT
>TRBJ2-7|.|TRBV20-1|TRBD2
CSARASGSHLGYEQYF
TGCAGTGCTAGAGCTAGCGGGAGTCATCTAGGGTACGAGCAGTACTTC
>TRBJ2-7|.|TRBV2|.
CASSYLQRGHEQYF
TGTGCCAGCAGTTATCTCCAGAGGGGACACGAGCAGTACTTC
>TRBJ1-3|many|TRBV9|.
CASSVGQAASGNTIYF
TGTGCCAGCAGCGTAGGGCAGGCTGCCTCTGGAAACACCATATATTTT
>TRBJ1-2|.|TRBV27|.
CASSEERNYGYTF
TGTGCCAGCAGTGAAGAGAGAAACTATGGCTACACCTTC
>TRBJ2-5|few|TRBV24-1|TRBD1
CATSDPVEQGRTQYF
TGTGCCACCAGTGACCCGGTTGAACAGGGGAGGACCCAGTACTTC
>TRBJ2-5|.|TRBV5-5|TRBD1
CASSSQQGLPQETQYF
TGTGCCAGCAGCTCCCAACAGGGGTTACCGCAAGAGACCCAGTACTTC
>TRBJ2-1|.|TRBV7-8|.
CASSLAGSSVEQFF
TGTGCCAGCAGCTTAGCAGGGAGTTCGGTCGAGCAGTTCTTC
>TRBJ2-2|.|TRBV6-5|.
CASSYVPSTGELFF
TGTGCCAGCAGTTACGTTCCCTCCACAGGGGAGCTGTTTTTT
>TRBJ2-3|many|TRBV6-5|.
CASSSSTDTQYF
TGTGCCAGCAGTTCCAGCACAGATACGCAGTATTTT
>TRBJ1-2|many|TRBV6-1|TRBD1
CASRTTGGGGGYTF
TGTGCCAGCAGAACGACAGGGGGCGGTGGTGGCTACACCTTC
>TRBJ1-5|.|TRBV9|.
CASSVGALGGKGSNQPQHF
TGTGCCAGCAGCGTAGGAGCCCTAGGGGGAAAGGGTAGCAATCAGCCCCAGCATTTT
>TRBJ2-1|.|TRBV12-3/TRBV12-4|.
CASSFSGDEQFF
TGTGCCAGCAGTTTTTCGGGAGATGAGCAGTTCTTC
>TRBJ2-5|few|TRBV19|.
CASSPRGGVETQYF
TGTGCCAGTAGTCCTCGAGGAGGGGTTGAGACCCAGTACTTC
>TRBJ1-2|few|TRBV9|TRBD1
CASSPWIGGMGGYTF
TGTGCCAGCAGCCCCTGGATAGGGGGCATGGGAGGCTACACCTTC
>TRBJ2-7|.|TRBV11-2|.
CASSLDWPGRSYEQYF
TGTGCCAGCAGCTTAGATTGGCCGGGTCGTTCGTACGAGCAGTACTTC
>TRBJ1-2|.|TRBV19|TRBD1
CASSIDLDRGLGYTF
TGTGCCAGTAGTATAGATCTGGACAGGGGGCTTGGCTACACCTTC
>TRBJ1-1|many|TRBV3-1|.
CASSQEGDTEAFF
TGTGCCAGCAGCCAAGAAGGGGACACTGAAGCTTTCTTT
>TRBJ2-3|.|TRBV12-3/TRBV12-4|TRBD2
CASSSPGLAGGTDTQYF
TGTGCCAGCAGCTCGCCGGGACTAGCGGGGGGCACAGATACGCAGTATTTT
>TRBJ2-4|many|TRBV29-1|.
CSVEEVIGIQYF
TGCAGCGTTGAAGAGGTAATCGGAATTCAGTACTTC
>TRBJ2-7|.|TRBV10-3|TRBD1
CAISENGQGSSYEQYF
TGTGCCATCAGCGAAAACGGACAGGGATCCTCCTACGAGCAGTACTTC
>TRBJ1-2|once|TRBV29-1|.
CSVDTSGGTRYTF
TGCAGCGTTGATACTAGTGGGGGGACGCGCTACACCTTC
>TRBJ2-1|.|TRBV20-1|.
CSARGRELNNEQFF
TGCAGTGCTAGAGGCAGGGAACTTAACAATGAGCAGTTCTTC
>TRBJ1-2|.|TRBV29-1|.
CSVVTGTGTEANYGYTF
TGCAGCGTTGTAACGGGAACAGGGACCGAAGCTAACTATGGCTACACCTTC
>TRBJ2-1|.|TRBV10-3|.
CAISGDVSSYNEQFF
TGTGCCATCAGTGGGGACGTTAGCTCCTACAATGAGCAGTTCTTC
>TRBJ1-2|.|TRBV20-1|.
CSAKIGQTLAYF
TGCAGTGCAAAGATCGGGCAGACCTTGGCTTACTTC
>TRBJ1-5|.|TRBV19|.
CASNWGWGKGNQPQHF
TGTGCCAGTAATTGGGGCTGGGGGAAGGGCAATCAGCCCCAGCATTTT
>TRBJ2-1|.|TRBV5-1|.
CASTPSEYNEQFF
TGCGCCAGCACCCCTAGCGAGTACAATGAGCAGTTCTTC
>TRBJ1-3|.|TRBV2|TRBD1
CASSPPTGTSSGNTIYF
TGTGCCAGCAGTCCTCCGACAGGGACGTCCTCTGGAAACACCATATATTTT
>TRBJ2-3|.|TRBV7-3|.
CASSFLTGYEQYF
TGTGCCAGCAGCTTCTTAACAGGGTATGAGCAGTATTTT
>TRBJ2-3|.|TRBV12-3/TRBV12-4|.
CASSFGGRPDF
TGTGCCAGCAGTTTCGGGGGCAGGCCCGATTTT
>TRBJ1-2|many|TRBV19|.
CASSILGTYGYTF
TGTGCCAGTAGCATTCTGGGAACCTATGGCTACACCTTC
>TRBJ1-2|.|TRBV3-1|TRBD1
CASSQDRLGGYRYGYTF
TGTGCCAGCAGCCAAGATCGGTTAGGGGGCTATCGCTATGGCTACACCTTC
>TRBJ2-5|few|TRBV7-3|TRBD2
CASSETSGGQETQYF
TGTGCCAGCAGTGAGACTAGCGGGGGACAAGAGACCCAGTACTTC
>TRBJ2-1|.|TRBV7-3|TRBD2
CTSSPIPPTSGGNEQFF
TGTACCAGCAGCCCCATCCCTCCTACTAGCGGGGGGAATGAGCAGTTCTTC
>TRBJ1-6|.|TRBV5-1|.
CASSPHASDNNSPLHF
TGCGCCAGCAGCCCACACGCCAGCGACAATAATTCACCCCTCCACTTT
>TRBJ2-5|few|TRBV5-4|.
CASSSFKTRGFEETQYF
TGTGCCAGCAGCTCCTTCAAGACACGGGGTTTCGAGGAGACCCAGTACTTC
>TRBJ1-4|.|TRBV9|.
CASSDAPNEKLFF
TGTGCCAGCAGCGATGCCCCTAATGAAAAACTGTTTTTT
>TRBJ2-3|.|TRBV20-1|.
CSVPPGSTQYF
TGCAGTGTCCCCCCGGGGAGTACGCAGTATTTT
>TRBJ2-2|.|TRBV2|.
CASSLGGGIPGELFF
TGTGCCAGCAGTCTAGGGGGAGGGATCCCCGGGGAGCTGTTTTTT
>TRBJ2-7|.|TRBV20-1|TRBD1
CSASGTAEYEQYF
TGCAGTGCTTCCGGGACAGCTGAGTACGAGCAGTACTTC
>TRBJ1-2|many|TRBV5-1|.
CASRSTDGDYGYTF
TGCGCCAGCAGATCGACGGACGGGGACTATGGCTACACCTTC
>TRBJ1-1|once|TRBV10-3|.
CATAVSLNTEAFF
TGTGCCACAGCAGTCTCCCTGAACACTGAAGCTTTCTTT
>TRBJ1-2|.|TRBV2|.
CASSEGPGDVYGYTF
TGTGCCAGCAGCGAGGGCCCAGGAGACGTGTACGGCTACACCTTC
>TRBJ1-2|many|TRBV7-9|.
CASSRPLSSGYTF
TGTGCCAGCAGCCGTCCGCTTTCTAGCGGCTACACCTTC
>TRBJ1-4|many|TRBV20-1|TRBD1
CSAWDRDEKLFF
TGCAGTGCCTGGGACAGGGATGAAAAACTGTTTTTT
>TRBJ2-7|many|TRBV20-1|TRBD2
CSAARLAREQYF
TGCAGTGCGGCGAGACTAGCCCGCGAGCAGTACTTC
>TRBJ2-7|.|TRBV20-1|TRBD1
CSATEGQGQYEQYF
TGCAGTGCCACCGAGGGACAGGGCCAATACGAGCAGTACTTC
>TRBJ2-1|many|TRBV2|.
CASNWGSGDEQFF
TGTGCCAGCAATTGGGGAAGTGGGGATGAGCAGTTCTTC
>TRBJ1-2|.|TRBV7-2|.
CASSGGGGYYGYTF
TGTGCCAGCAGCGGGGGCGGGGGGTATTATGGCTACACCTTC
>TRBJ2-7|.|TRBV6-5|TRBD1
CASSYGQGAREQYF
TGTGCCAGCAGTTACGGGCAGGGGGCACGGGAGCAGTACTTC
>TRBJ2-1|many|TRBV7-7|.
CASSLGQVSYNEQFF
TGTGCCAGCAGCTTAGGACAGGTCTCCTACAATGAGCAGTTCTTC
>TRBJ2-3|.|TRBV2|.
CASSNGGAPDTQYF
TGTGCCAGCTCGAATGGGGGGGCCCCAGATACGCAGTATTTT
>TRBJ2-7|.|TRBV28|.
CASSVSGTAAQYF
TGTGCCAGCAGTGTCTCCGGGACCGCCGCCCAGTACTTC
>TRBJ2-2|.|TRBV12-3/TRBV12-4|TRBD2
CASTTGGGISGELFF
TGTGCCAGTACCACCGGGGGAGGGATCTCTGGGGAGCTGTTTTTT
>TRBJ2-7|.|TRBV9|.
CASSVGYRDPYEQYF
TGTGCCAGCAGCGTAGGGTACAGGGATCCCTACGAGCAGTACTTC